A selection of T cell receptor beta chains follows, all from one sample in a study of cytomegalovirus exposure and HLA in healthy donors. Sequenced by immunoSEQ multiplex PCR; TCRdb stores in-frame clones only, minus some. The data contain more than 110,000 clones, about 10% of them singletons. The sample comprised PBMCs. The receptors shown here come from a man between 45 and 60 years old in good health and CMV-seronegative. Each CDR3 is given with its conserved first and last residue. D genes are given only for firm matches. Clone size is not always given. Where it is, it says once, few, many or a class for expanded clones.

clone_size: .; j_call: TRBJ2-1; cdr3_length: 16; d_call: TRBD2; v_call: TRBV10-1; cdr3_nt: TGCGCCAGCACAGGACTAGCGGGAGGGGACGACAATGAGCAGTTCTTC; cdr3_aa: CASTGLAGGDDNEQFF
clone_size: many; j_call: TRBJ1-1; cdr3_length: 14; d_call: TRBD1; v_call: TRBV30; cdr3_nt: TGTGCCTGGGAATCCTCCAGGGGGCGGACTGAAGCTTTCTTT; cdr3_aa: CAWESSRGRTEAFF
clone_size: .; j_call: TRBJ2-1; cdr3_length: 20; d_call: TRBD2; v_call: TRBV18; cdr3_nt: TGTGCCAGCTCACCACCGCCCAAGTCTAGCGGGAGGGTCCTTTACAATGAGCAGTTCTTC; cdr3_aa: CASSPPPKSSGRVLYNEQFF
clone_size: .; j_call: TRBJ2-2; cdr3_length: 15; d_call: .; v_call: TRBV6-5; cdr3_nt: TGTGCCAGCACCCAAGGGGCCCTCTACACCGGGGAGCTGTTTTTT; cdr3_aa: CASTQGALYTGELFF
clone_size: few; j_call: TRBJ2-3; cdr3_length: 13; d_call: .; v_call: TRBV6-5; cdr3_nt: TGTGCCAGCAGTTACCCGAGAACAGATACGCAGTATTTT; cdr3_aa: CASSYPRTDTQYF
clone_size: few; j_call: TRBJ2-3; cdr3_length: 14; d_call: TRBD1; v_call: TRBV19; cdr3_nt: TGTGCCAGTAGTGAAACAGGGGGCGACGATACGCAGTATTTT; cdr3_aa: CASSETGGDDTQYF
clone_size: .; j_call: TRBJ2-5; cdr3_length: 15; d_call: .; v_call: TRBV4-2; cdr3_nt: TGTGCCAGCAGCCAAGAAGCCCAGGGACTAGAGACCCAGTACTTC; cdr3_aa: CASSQEAQGLETQYF
clone_size: .; j_call: TRBJ2-3; cdr3_length: 14; d_call: .; v_call: TRBV9; cdr3_nt: TGTGCCAGCAGCGTAGGCAGGTACACAGATACGCAGTATTTT; cdr3_aa: CASSVGRYTDTQYF
clone_size: .; j_call: TRBJ2-1; cdr3_length: 18; d_call: TRBD2; v_call: TRBV5-1; cdr3_nt: TGCGCCAGCAGCTTGGAGGTTAGCGGGGGCCTCTTTTACAATGAGCAGTTCTTC; cdr3_aa: CASSLEVSGGLFYNEQFF
clone_size: few; j_call: TRBJ2-7; cdr3_length: 13; d_call: TRBD1; v_call: TRBV19; cdr3_nt: TGTGCCAGCGCCCGGGACAGCTCCTACGAGCAGTACTTC; cdr3_aa: CASARDSSYEQYF
clone_size: .; j_call: TRBJ2-1; cdr3_length: 14; d_call: .; v_call: TRBV6-5; cdr3_nt: TGTGCCAGCAGGAGCGGGTGGGAAGGGAATGAGCAGTTCTTC; cdr3_aa: CASRSGWEGNEQFF
clone_size: few; j_call: TRBJ2-1; cdr3_length: 15; d_call: .; v_call: TRBV19; cdr3_nt: TGTGCCAGTAGGCCGGAGGGGGGGCAGTACAATGAGCAGTTCTTC; cdr3_aa: CASRPEGGQYNEQFF
clone_size: few; j_call: TRBJ2-3; cdr3_length: 14; d_call: .; v_call: TRBV7-9; cdr3_nt: TGTGCCAGCAGCCATAGACAATTCGCAGATACGCAGTATTTT; cdr3_aa: CASSHRQFADTQYF
clone_size: few; j_call: TRBJ1-5; cdr3_length: 13; d_call: .; v_call: TRBV6-6; cdr3_nt: TGTGCCAGCAGTTACCTGAGCGGTCAGCCCCAGCATTTT; cdr3_aa: CASSYLSGQPQHF
clone_size: .; j_call: TRBJ2-7; cdr3_length: 14; d_call: .; v_call: TRBV30; cdr3_nt: TGTGCCTGGAGTAAAGGAGGGAGCTCCTACGAGCAGTACTTC; cdr3_aa: CAWSKGGSSYEQYF
clone_size: few; j_call: TRBJ1-1; cdr3_length: 14; d_call: .; v_call: TRBV7-8; cdr3_nt: TGTGCCAGCAGCTTTCGGCGGCTGAACACTGAAGCTTTCTTT; cdr3_aa: CASSFRRLNTEAFF
clone_size: few; j_call: TRBJ2-7; cdr3_length: 17; d_call: TRBD1; v_call: TRBV27; cdr3_nt: TGTGCCAGCAGTTTATCCCCGACAGGGGCCGTGACCTACGAGCAGTACTTC; cdr3_aa: CASSLSPTGAVTYEQYF
clone_size: few; j_call: TRBJ1-4; cdr3_length: 16; d_call: .; v_call: TRBV28; cdr3_nt: TGTGCCAGCAGCCCCTTAATGGCGGCAACTAATGAAAAACTGTTTTTT; cdr3_aa: CASSPLMAATNEKLFF
clone_size: few; j_call: TRBJ1-4; cdr3_length: 14; d_call: TRBD1; v_call: TRBV29-1; cdr3_nt: TGCAGCGCCCAAAGGACAGGGAACAATGAAAAACTGTTTTTT; cdr3_aa: CSAQRTGNNEKLFF
clone_size: .; j_call: TRBJ2-2; cdr3_length: 13; d_call: .; v_call: TRBV5-1; cdr3_nt: TGCGCCAGCAGCAGTGAGGGGGCCGGGGAGCTGTTTTTT; cdr3_aa: CASSSEGAGELFF
clone_size: few; j_call: TRBJ1-1; cdr3_length: 17; d_call: TRBD1; v_call: TRBV27; cdr3_nt: TGTGCCAGCAGTTTCCGGATCGGACAGGGGGCACTTAGGGAAGCTTTCTTT; cdr3_aa: CASSFRIGQGALREAFF
clone_size: few; j_call: TRBJ2-3; cdr3_length: 15; d_call: TRBD2; v_call: TRBV2; cdr3_nt: TGTGCCAGTATCGAACTAGCGACTGACACAGATACGCAGTATTTT; cdr3_aa: CASIELATDTDTQYF
clone_size: .; j_call: TRBJ2-1; cdr3_length: 16; d_call: .; v_call: TRBV9; cdr3_nt: TGTGCCAGCAGCGTAGCCGAAGGGACGGGAGTGAATGAGCAGTTCTTC; cdr3_aa: CASSVAEGTGVNEQFF
clone_size: .; j_call: TRBJ2-2; cdr3_length: 12; d_call: .; v_call: TRBV27; cdr3_nt: TGTGCCAGCAGTTTACTCGGCGGGGAGCTGTTTTTT; cdr3_aa: CASSLLGGELFF